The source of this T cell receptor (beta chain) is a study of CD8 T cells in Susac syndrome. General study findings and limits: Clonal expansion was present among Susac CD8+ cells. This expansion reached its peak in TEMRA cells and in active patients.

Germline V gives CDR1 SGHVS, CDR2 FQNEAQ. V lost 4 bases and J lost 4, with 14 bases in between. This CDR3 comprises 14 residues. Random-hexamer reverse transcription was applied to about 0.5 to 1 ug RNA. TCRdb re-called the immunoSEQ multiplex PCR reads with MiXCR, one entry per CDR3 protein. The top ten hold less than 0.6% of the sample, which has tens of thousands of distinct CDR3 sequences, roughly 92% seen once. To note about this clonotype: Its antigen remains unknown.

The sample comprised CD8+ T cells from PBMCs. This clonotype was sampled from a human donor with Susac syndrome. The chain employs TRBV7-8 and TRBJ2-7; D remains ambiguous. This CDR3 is CASSSPVGAYEQYF. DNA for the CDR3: TGTGCCAGCAGCTCCCCCGTGGGCGCTTACGAGCAGTACTTC.